These 14 T cell receptor beta chains were all obtained from the same sample, sequenced in a study of blood T cell repertoires in COVID-19. Assay: immunoSEQ multiplex PCR; the TCRdb copy retains only in-frame clones and omits some. The profile shows 75,000 to 95,000 clones, more than 75% of them singletons. The material sequenced was peripheral blood. Receptors were obtained from a human donor in a cohort sampled during active COVID-19.

The V and J genes are TRBV4-1 and TRBJ1-5; D gene unclear. This CDR3 has 13 residues. Deletions cut 4 bases from V and 5 bases from J, with 9 bases between. CDR1 and CDR2 (germline): MGHRA, YSYEKL. The chain's CDR3 is CASSPHRDQPQHF. CDR3 nucleotides: TGCGCCAGCAGCCCTCACAGAGATCAGCCCCAGCATTTT.

This chain links TRBV7-2 with TRBJ1-2; D perhaps matches TRBD1 (5 bases). The CDR3 runs 14 residues. The V end lost 8 bases, the J end lost 1 base, and 14 bases lay between the germline ends. CDR1 and CDR2 from the germline V gene are SGHTA and FQGNSA. CDR3 residues: CASASPGGNYGYTF. The CDR3 DNA sequence: TGTGCCAGCGCCTCCCCCGGGGGTAACTATGGCTACACCTTC.

The chain has TRBV15 and TRBJ2-1; D unresolved. Germline V CDR1 and CDR2: LNHNV, YYDKDF (reference sequence). CDR3 length equals 15 residues. The V gene lost 1 base and the J gene lost 0 bases, with 7 bases spanning the gap. The CDR3 reads CATSRGRSSYNEQFF. In nucleotides, the CDR3 is TGTGCCACCAGCAGAGGGAGAAGCTCCTACAATGAGCAGTTCTTC.

The gene calls are TRBV7-9 and TRBJ1-1; D possibly corresponds to TRBD1 (5 bases). This CDR3 has 15 amino acids. V was trimmed by 4 bases and J by 0 bases, leaving 12 bases between them. Germline CDR1 is SEHNR and CDR2 is FQNEAQ (reference sequence). The CDR3 here is CASSSRGGVNTEAFF. CDR3 sequence (DNA): TGTGCCAGCAGCTCCCGGGGGGGAGTGAACACTGAAGCTTTCTTT.

The J gene is TRBJ2-2, the V gene TRBV7-8; 9 bases map to TRBD1. Germline lookup yields CDR1 SGHVS and CDR2 FQNEAQ. Trimming removed 11 bases from V and 3 bases from J; junction bases left unmatched: 4. CDR3 size: 13 residues. The CDR3 region is CAGGQGYTGELFF. In nucleotides, the CDR3 is TGTGCCGGCGGACAGGGGTACACCGGGGAGCTGTTTTTT.

The rearrangement joins TRBV18 to TRBJ2-2; no clear D. CDR1 is KGHSH and CDR2 is LQKENI in the germline V gene. This CDR3 is 13 amino acids long. Trimming cost V 2 bases and J 7 bases, with 8 bases left between them. Here the CDR3 reads CASSPTTGGELFF. CDR3 nucleotide sequence: TGTGCCAGCTCACCAACAACGGGCGGGGAGCTGTTTTTT.

This chain uses TRBV6-6 with TRBJ1-1; weak D call: TRBD1 (5 bases). This CDR3 comprises 16 residues. V lost 0 bases and J 8 bases, leaving 19 bases between the germline ends. The V gene's germline CDR1 is MNHNY and CDR2 SVGAGI (reference sequence). CDR3 region: CASSYSSQGVELEAFF. CDR3 in DNA: TGTGCCAGCAGTTACTCCTCTCAAGGGGTAGAATTGGAAGCTTTCTTT.

The rearrangement links TRBV6-1 to TRBJ2-2; 7 nucleotides agree with TRBD1. The V gene end was trimmed by 1 base and the J gene end by 5 bases; junction bases not matched to a gene: 10. The length of the CDR3 is 17 residues. Germline V CDR1 and CDR2: MNHNS, SASEGT. CDR3 DNA: TGTGCCAGCAGTGAAGTGGTTGGCCAGGGGGTAACCGGGGAGCTGTTTTTT. It codes for CASSEVVGQGVTGELFF.

The CDR3 coding sequence is TGTGCCAGCAGCCAGTCCGGGGGGGGCGGGGACTCCCTGGAGACCCAGTACTTC. Encoded protein: CASSQSGGGGDSLETQYF. The chain combines TRBV3-1 (or the pseudogene TRBV3-2) with TRBJ2-5; TRBD2 matches 8 bases. Per germline, CDR1 LGHDT and CDR2 YNNKEL (reference sequence). Losses at the gene ends were 3 bases for V and 5 bases for J; bases not matched to a gene: 17. The CDR3 extends over 18 amino acids.

The J gene is TRBJ1-3, the V gene TRBV19, with 7 bases fitting TRBD1. V shed 4 bases, J shed 0 bases, and the junction held 3 bases outside the gene matches. Per germline, CDR1 LNHDA and CDR2 SQIVND (reference sequence). The CDR3 covers 15 residues. The CDR3 nucleotides read TGTGCCAGTAGTAACAGGGGAAGCTCTGGAAACACCATATATTTT. It codes for CASSNRGSSGNTIYF.

The chain joins TRBV7-2 to TRBJ1-2; D not resolved. The CDR3 contains 13 residues. The V end was cut by 1 base, the J end by 1 base, with 4 bases between. Germline V gives CDR1 SGHTA, CDR2 FQGNSA. The CDR3 spells CASSLVGNYGYTF. The CDR3 DNA reads TGTGCCAGCAGCTTAGTCGGTAACTATGGCTACACCTTC.

The rearrangement joins TRBV29-1 to TRBJ2-1, with TRBD2 matching 7 bases. Germline V gives CDR1 SQVTM, CDR2 ANQGSEA. The ends lost 3 bases at V and 1 base at J; junction bases unmatched: 3. The CDR3 sequence is 14 residues long. CDR3 DNA sequence: TGCAGCGTTGACAGGGAGGGGTCCTACAATGAGCAGTTCTTC. It translates to CSVDREGSYNEQFF.

This chain joins TRBV12-3 or TRBV12-4 and TRBJ1-2; weak D call: TRBD1 (5 bases). The CDR3 extends over 12 amino acids. V was clipped by 2 bases and J by 4 bases, with 5 bases between them. The CDR3 loop is CASSLQGYGYTF. As DNA, the CDR3 is TGTGCCAGCAGTTTACAGGGCTATGGCTACACCTTC.

The chain's CDR3 is CASSLRDRGLNYGYTF. Here the CDR3 DNA reads TGTGCCAGTAGCCTCCGTGACAGGGGGCTTAACTATGGCTACACCTTC. The genes are TRBV19 and TRBJ1-2; TRBD1 agrees at 10 bases. J gave up 1 base and V 6 bases, and 8 bases lay outside the gene matches. The CDR3 covers 16 residues. Germline CDR1 and CDR2: LNHDA and SQIVND (reference sequence).